The next 14 T cell receptor beta chains were all read from a single sample in a study of OX40 agonist ivuxolimab in advanced cancers. The library came from the immunoSEQ multiplex PCR assay. TCRdb stores this immuneACCESS table with in-frame sequences only. Part of the clones is absent; in the studies checked, under half of the shortfall reflects unresolved V genes, and no reason is known for the rest. Recorded for this sample are some 24,000 clones; approximately 78% of them occurred a single time. The leading ten clones occupy around 1.4% of the sample. The sample was CD4+ or CD8+ T cells sorted from blood, taken in a trial of the OX40 agonist ivuxolimab. Source of these receptors: an adult with an advanced solid tumor such as melanoma, head and neck, liver or kidney cancer.

V gene TRBV28 combines with J gene TRBJ1-5; D perhaps matches TRBD1 (6 bases). Germline loops: CDR1 MDHEN, CDR2 SYDVKM. The CDR3 extends over 13 amino acids. The ends were cut back, 5 bases at V and 4 bases at J, with 9 bases in the middle. CDR3 in amino acids: CASSLTGNQPQHF. CDR3 DNA sequence: TGTGCCAGCAGTCTAACAGGGAATCAGCCCCAGCATTTT.

In DNA form, the CDR3 reads TGTGCCTGGAGTCTCGGGACCCGACAAGAGACCCAGTACTTC. Translated: CAWSLGTRQETQYF. V is TRBV30 and J is TRBJ2-5; possibly TRBD1 or TRBD2 for D (5 bases each). Per the germline V gene, CDR1 is GTSNPN and CDR2 is SVGIG (reference sequence). Trimming stripped 2 bases from V and 2 bases from J, with 12 bases between. CDR3 length: 14 amino acids.

This clone was found a few times. The CDR3 nucleotides read TGCGCCAGCAGCTTGCTGGGGGATAGCAATCAGCCCCAGCATTTT. Its protein product is CASSLLGDSNQPQHF. The chain has TRBV5-1 and TRBJ1-5, with D perhaps TRBD1 (5 bases). Germline V lookup: CDR1 SGHRS, CDR2 YFSETQ. This CDR3 region has 15 residues. V shed 1 base and J shed 0 bases, with 8 bases lying between them.

The CDR3, as DNA: TGTGCCAGCAGCTTATCAGTAGGAGCGGGAGGCGGCACAGATACGCAGTATTTT. This translates into CASSLSVGAGGGTDTQYF. This chain uses TRBV7-9 with TRBJ2-3; 9 bases align to TRBD2. Germline-derived CDR1 and CDR2 are SEHNR and FQNEAQ (reference sequence). V lost 2 bases, J lost 1 base, and 10 bases stayed unmatched. This CDR3 comprises 18 residues.

The chain carries TRBV27 and TRBJ2-1; 9 bases align to TRBD1. This CDR3 has 15 amino acids. The ends lost 7 bases at V and 7 bases at J; junction bases unmatched: 11. Germline values: CDR1 MNHEY, CDR2 SMNVEV (reference sequence). The CDR3 DNA sequence: TGTGCCAGCACTCAAAGGGACAGGGCGGGAAATGAGCAGTTCTTC. Translation: CASTQRDRAGNEQFF.

The rearrangement links TRBV19 to TRBJ2-3; 8 positions agree with TRBD2. With V trimmed by 3 bases and J by 2 bases, 7 bases remained unmatched. Looked up from germline, CDR1 is LNHDA and CDR2 is SQIVND (reference sequence). The CDR3 spans 16 residues. In nucleotides, the CDR3 is TGTGCCAGTAGTATGGAGGGAGCGGGAGACACAGATACGCAGTATTTT. Protein sequence: CASSMEGAGDTDTQYF.

V gene TRBV7-2 combines with J gene TRBJ1-2; D perhaps matches TRBD1 (6 bases). Between the trimmed V and J ends, which lost 6 bases and 5 bases, there was a span of 13 bases. Per the germline V gene, CDR1 is SGHTA and CDR2 is FQGNSA. The CDR3 is 13 amino acids. This CDR3 is CASRQAGAYGYTF. Written as DNA, the CDR3 is TGTGCCAGCAGACAAGCAGGGGCGTATGGCTACACCTTC.

This clone is a singleton in its sample. For the CDR3, the DNA is TGCGCCAGCAGCTTGGCGGCGCCTGGGACCGATACGCAGTATTTT. Protein product: CASSLAAPGTDTQYF. The V call is TRBV5-1, the J call TRBJ2-3; D may be TRBD1 or TRBD2 (5 bases each). Trimming removed 0 bases from V and 6 bases from J, with 14 bases in between. Germline lookup yields CDR1 SGHRS and CDR2 YFSETQ. This CDR3 comprises 15 residues.

This clone is a singleton in its sample. V is TRBV28 and J is TRBJ2-6; D gene unclear. The CDR3 is 16 amino acids. CDR1 is MDHEN and CDR2 is SYDVKM in the germline V gene. Deletions cut 5 bases from V and 0 bases from J, with 11 bases between. CDR3 sequence (DNA): TGTGCCAGCAGTCCCCGACGGCACTCTGGGGCCAACGTCCTGACTTTC. Amino acid sequence: CASSPRRHSGANVLTF. Full variable domain (outside the CDR3, taken from reference TRBV28 and TRBJ2-6): DVKVTQSSRYLVKRTGEKVFLECVQDMDHENMFWYRQDPGLGLRLIYFSYDVKMKEKGDIPEGYSVSREKKERFSLILESASTNQTSMYLCASSPRRHSGANVLTFGAGSRLTVL.

Only a few counts were recorded for this clone. The genes are TRBV15 and TRBJ2-3; 8 nucleotides match TRBD2. Germline values: CDR1 LNHNV, CDR2 YYDKDF (reference sequence). Trimming at V came to 5 bases and at J to 2 bases, leaving 6 bases not matched to a gene. The CDR3 is 15 residues long. The CDR3 coding sequence is TGTGCCACCAGCGGAGCGGGAGCGTCCACAGATACGCAGTATTTT. As protein: CATSGAGASTDTQYF.

The chain uses TRBV19 and TRBJ1-2; D ambiguous. The CDR3 runs 11 residues. Per the germline V gene, CDR1 is LNHDA and CDR2 is SQIVND (reference sequence). V lost 5 bases and J 8 bases, leaving 9 bases between the germline ends. This CDR3 reads CASSYSGGYTF. The CDR3 bases are TGTGCCAGTAGTTACTCGGGGGGCTACACCTTC.

The rearrangement joins TRBV6-1 to TRBJ2-6, with D maybe TRBD1 (6 bases). V was clipped by 2 bases and J by 0 bases, with 11 bases between them. The CDR3 has 17 residues. Germline loops: CDR1 MNHNS, CDR2 SASEGT. The CDR3, as DNA: TGTGCCAGCAGTGAACCAGGGGATCCCTCTGGGGCCAACGTCCTGACTTTC. It specifies CASSEPGDPSGANVLTF.

The J gene is TRBJ1-2, the V gene TRBV28; tentative D call: TRBD1 (6 bases). V was pared by 8 bases and J by 7 bases, with 11 bases between. The CDR3 covers 11 residues. The germline CDR1 and CDR2 sequences are MDHEN and SYDVKM. CDR3 amino acids: CASGYRVGYTF. The CDR3, as DNA: TGTGCCAGCGGCTACAGGGTTGGCTACACCTTC.

The chain combines TRBV4-3 with TRBJ2-6; TRBD1 matches 9 bases. CDR3 length: 18 amino acids. Germline V gives CDR1 LGHNA, CDR2 YSLEER. The junction had 7 bases not matched to a gene; V was cut back by 2 bases and J by 2 bases. CDR3: CASSQYWGQGPGANVLTF. DNA for the CDR3: TGCGCCAGCAGCCAATACTGGGGACAGGGTCCTGGGGCCAACGTCCTGACTTTC.